This T cell receptor beta chain was captured in a study of blood T cells in healthy people across ages. Alongside a J-beta primer mix, a sample-barcoded 5' primer served in a second PCR lasting about 6 to 12 cycles. Carrying 12 random nucleotides, a template-switch adaptor labeled each individual cDNA molecule. MiXCR, applied by TCRdb to the 5' RACE reads, yields one record per CDR3 protein. This sample carries 550,000 to 700,000 distinct CDR3 sequences, about 26% of them seen once, and the ten largest clones take 18%. Study-wide results and caveats: More naive CD4+ cells and higher diversity marked long-lived donors relative to aged donors.

On this clonotype: The target antigen is unknown.

The germline V gene encodes CDR1 LGHNA and CDR2 YSLEER. Between the trimmed V and J ends, which lost 0 bases and 1 base, there was a span of 4 bases. The CDR3 spans 14 residues. The receptor comes from a woman in her 70s in good health. This rearrangement joins TRBV4-3 to TRBJ1-5; D gene ambiguous. The sequencing sample was made of blood. CDR3 sequence reads: CASSQEESNQPQHF. CDR3 nucleotide sequence: TGCGCCAGCAGCCAAGAGGAGAGCAATCAGCCCCAGCATTTT.